Listed below are T cell receptor beta chains from one sample, sequenced in a study of blood T cell repertoires in COVID-19. Assay: immunoSEQ multiplex PCR; the TCRdb copy retains only in-frame clones and omits some. The repertoire includes around 270,000 clones, 88% of them detected once, and around 3.1% sits in the top ten. Sequencing was carried out using PBMCs or T cells enriched from blood (not recorded which). Every receptor here comes from a woman in her forties who had been exposed to COVID-19. Both conserved end residues are part of each CDR3. The order of the fields is CDR3 DNA, CDR3 protein, clone size, D gene, J gene, V gene. The D gene is left open where the match is weak. Where a row states a size, it is once, few, many or the class of an expanded clone; other rows omit it.

cdr3_nt: TGTGCCAGCAGCTTGGAGTACGTAACTATGGGCTACACCTTC
cdr3_aa: CASSLEYVTMGYTF
clone_size: few
d_call: .
j_call: TRBJ1-2
v_call: TRBV5-6

cdr3_nt: TGTGCCAGCAGTTGGGTGAGCGGGAATGGATACAATGAGCAGTTCTTC
cdr3_aa: CASSWVSGNGYNEQFF
clone_size: .
d_call: TRBD2
j_call: TRBJ2-1
v_call: TRBV27

cdr3_nt: TGTGCCAGCAGCCCCACTAGCGGGCGTACCACAGATACGCAGTATTTT
cdr3_aa: CASSPTSGRTTDTQYF
clone_size: .
d_call: TRBD2
j_call: TRBJ2-3
v_call: TRBV11-3

cdr3_nt: TGTGCCAGCAGCGCTACTGGGACAGGGTGGGATGGCTACACCTTC
cdr3_aa: CASSATGTGWDGYTF
clone_size: once
d_call: TRBD1
j_call: TRBJ1-2
v_call: TRBV9

cdr3_nt: TGCGCCAGCAGCCAAGATGTGTCACTGAAAAGGGGTCAGCCCCAGCATTTT
cdr3_aa: CASSQDVSLKRGQPQHF
clone_size: .
d_call: .
j_call: TRBJ1-5
v_call: TRBV4-3

cdr3_nt: TGTGCCACCAGCCCGACTAGCGGGGGCTTCTACAATGAGCAGTTCTTC
cdr3_aa: CATSPTSGGFYNEQFF
clone_size: .
d_call: TRBD2
j_call: TRBJ2-1
v_call: TRBV24-1

cdr3_nt: TGTGCCAGCAGCTTAGAAGCGCCCCAGCCCCAGCATTTT
cdr3_aa: CASSLEAPQPQHF
clone_size: .
d_call: .
j_call: TRBJ1-5
v_call: TRBV7-2

cdr3_nt: TGTGCCAGCAGCAAACTAGCGGGAGCTAGCACAGATACGCAGTATTTT
cdr3_aa: CASSKLAGASTDTQYF
clone_size: .
d_call: TRBD2
j_call: TRBJ2-3
v_call: TRBV7-3

cdr3_nt: TGTGCCAGCTCACCACCGGTCGGCGGGGAAAACTATGGCTACACCTTC
cdr3_aa: CASSPPVGGENYGYTF
clone_size: .
d_call: .
j_call: TRBJ1-2
v_call: TRBV18

cdr3_nt: TGTGCCAGCAGCCGACAGGGGACCCCCTCCTATAATTCACCCCTCCACTTT
cdr3_aa: CASSRQGTPSYNSPLHF
clone_size: .
d_call: TRBD1
j_call: TRBJ1-6
v_call: TRBV27

cdr3_nt: TGTGCCAGCAGAGCAGGACTAGCGGGAGTACGAGGGGAGACCCAGTACTTC
cdr3_aa: CASRAGLAGVRGETQYF
clone_size: .
d_call: TRBD2
j_call: TRBJ2-5
v_call: TRBV28

cdr3_nt: TGTGCCAGCAGTTCTCCGGGACTCTTCACAGATACGCAGTATTTT
cdr3_aa: CASSSPGLFTDTQYF
clone_size: .
d_call: .
j_call: TRBJ2-3
v_call: TRBV27

cdr3_nt: TGTGCCAGCAGCCAAGGGACAGACAATGAGCAGTTCTTC
cdr3_aa: CASSQGTDNEQFF
clone_size: .
d_call: TRBD1
j_call: TRBJ2-1
v_call: TRBV11-3

cdr3_nt: TGTGCCAGCAGTCCCGGGACTCGTCAAGAGACCCAGTACTTC
cdr3_aa: CASSPGTRQETQYF
clone_size: .
d_call: .
j_call: TRBJ2-5
v_call: TRBV6-2/TRBV6-3

cdr3_nt: TGTGCCAGTAGTACTCAGGGACAGGGAAGTAACTATGGCTACACCTTC
cdr3_aa: CASSTQGQGSNYGYTF
clone_size: .
d_call: TRBD1
j_call: TRBJ1-2
v_call: TRBV19

cdr3_nt: TGCGCCAGCAGCTTGGGCGGGACAGGGGAAGGAGAGACCCAGTACTTC
cdr3_aa: CASSLGGTGEGETQYF
clone_size: .
d_call: TRBD1
j_call: TRBJ2-5
v_call: TRBV5-1

cdr3_nt: TGCAGTGCTAGTAAGTCAGGTGGTGATGGCTACACCTTC
cdr3_aa: CSASKSGGDGYTF
clone_size: .
d_call: .
j_call: TRBJ1-2
v_call: TRBV20-1

cdr3_nt: TGTGCCAGCAGTTTGATGGGACTTAATGAAAAACTGTTTTTT
cdr3_aa: CASSLMGLNEKLFF
clone_size: .
d_call: .
j_call: TRBJ1-4
v_call: TRBV28

cdr3_nt: TGTGCCAGTAGTATCTGGACAGGGGCAGAGACCCAGTACTTC
cdr3_aa: CASSIWTGAETQYF
clone_size: .
d_call: TRBD1
j_call: TRBJ2-5
v_call: TRBV19

cdr3_nt: TGTGCCAGCAGTGAAGGGAGACCACCCCGTAATGAAAAACTGTTTTTT
cdr3_aa: CASSEGRPPRNEKLFF
clone_size: .
d_call: .
j_call: TRBJ1-4
v_call: TRBV2

cdr3_nt: TGTGCCAGCTCACCACGGAGCGGGAGGGCGGGCAATGAGCAGTTCTTC
cdr3_aa: CASSPRSGRAGNEQFF
clone_size: few
d_call: TRBD2
j_call: TRBJ2-1
v_call: TRBV18

cdr3_nt: TGTGCCAGCAGCCCAAGGGGGACAGGGGTTGACGGTTCCTATGGCTACACCTTC
cdr3_aa: CASSPRGTGVDGSYGYTF
clone_size: .
d_call: TRBD1
j_call: TRBJ1-2
v_call: TRBV11-2

cdr3_nt: TGTGCCAGCAGCCTAACTAGCGGGGGGGAGACCCAGTACTTC
cdr3_aa: CASSLTSGGETQYF
clone_size: .
d_call: TRBD2
j_call: TRBJ2-5
v_call: TRBV5-5

cdr3_nt: TGCGCCAGCAGCCAAGAACAGGGGACCCCCACTGGGGCCAACGTCCTGACTTTC
cdr3_aa: CASSQEQGTPTGANVLTF
clone_size: .
d_call: TRBD1
j_call: TRBJ2-6
v_call: TRBV4-3

cdr3_nt: TGTGCCAGCAGTTGGGGACAGGGGGGTTCTGTCACTGAAGCTTTCTTT
cdr3_aa: CASSWGQGGSVTEAFF
clone_size: .
d_call: TRBD1
j_call: TRBJ1-1
v_call: TRBV27

cdr3_nt: TGTGCCAGCAGCTTAACCGGAGGTCGGATCGACACAGATACGCAGTATTTT
cdr3_aa: CASSLTGGRIDTDTQYF
clone_size: .
d_call: .
j_call: TRBJ2-3
v_call: TRBV7-9

cdr3_nt: TGTGCCATCAGCCTGACAGGGAGCTCCTACGAGCAGTACTTC
cdr3_aa: CAISLTGSSYEQYF
clone_size: .
d_call: TRBD1
j_call: TRBJ2-7
v_call: TRBV10-3

cdr3_nt: TGTGCCAGCAGCAGTAGCGGAGTCAGCTCCTACGAGCAGTACTTC
cdr3_aa: CASSSSGVSSYEQYF
clone_size: few
d_call: .
j_call: TRBJ2-7
v_call: TRBV9

cdr3_nt: TGTGCCAGCTCACCAGGAGGGGACAGCACAGATACGCAGTATTTT
cdr3_aa: CASSPGGDSTDTQYF
clone_size: once
d_call: .
j_call: TRBJ2-3
v_call: TRBV18

cdr3_nt: TGTGCCAGCAGTTACTCGAAACCGAGGAACACTGAAGCTTTCTTT
cdr3_aa: CASSYSKPRNTEAFF
clone_size: .
d_call: .
j_call: TRBJ1-1
v_call: TRBV6-5

cdr3_nt: TGTGCCAGCAGTTCAACGGGAGGGCCTGTGGATGAGCAGTTCTTC
cdr3_aa: CASSSTGGPVDEQFF
clone_size: .
d_call: TRBD2
j_call: TRBJ2-1
v_call: TRBV28

cdr3_nt: TGTGCCAGCAGCCAAGAGACAGGGACGAATTCACCCCTCCACTTT
cdr3_aa: CASSQETGTNSPLHF
clone_size: .
d_call: TRBD1
j_call: TRBJ1-6
v_call: TRBV3-1/TRBV3-2

cdr3_nt: TGTGCCAGCAGCCCCCCAGGATCCGGGGCCAACGTCCTGACTTTC
cdr3_aa: CASSPPGSGANVLTF
clone_size: .
d_call: .
j_call: TRBJ2-6
v_call: TRBV7-8

cdr3_nt: TGTGCCAGCAGCTATGGGGACAGGCGCACAGATACGCAGTATTTT
cdr3_aa: CASSYGDRRTDTQYF
clone_size: .
d_call: TRBD1
j_call: TRBJ2-3
v_call: TRBV7-2

cdr3_nt: TGTGCCAGCAGCTTAGCATCCGGGGGGATGAACACTGAAGCTTTCTTT
cdr3_aa: CASSLASGGMNTEAFF
clone_size: .
d_call: .
j_call: TRBJ1-1
v_call: TRBV7-2

cdr3_nt: TGTGCCAGCAGTTTCACAGGTTACACTGAAGCTTTCTTT
cdr3_aa: CASSFTGYTEAFF
clone_size: .
d_call: .
j_call: TRBJ1-1
v_call: TRBV25-1

cdr3_nt: TGTGCCAGCAGTGGTGAGGCAGGGGAGTTCTACGAGCAGTACTTC
cdr3_aa: CASSGEAGEFYEQYF
clone_size: .
d_call: .
j_call: TRBJ2-7
v_call: TRBV25-1

cdr3_nt: TGTGCTGCCGGGACAGGGGGCGTGGAGCCCCAGCATTTT
cdr3_aa: CAAGTGGVEPQHF
clone_size: .
d_call: TRBD1
j_call: TRBJ1-5
v_call: TRBV7-8

cdr3_nt: TGTGCCACCAGTGATCCAACGACTAGGGCCCAAGAGACCCAGTACTTC
cdr3_aa: CATSDPTTRAQETQYF
clone_size: .
d_call: .
j_call: TRBJ2-5
v_call: TRBV24-1

cdr3_nt: TGTGCCACCAGCACCCGGACAGGGGTGGGTCAGCCCCAGCATTTT
cdr3_aa: CATSTRTGVGQPQHF
clone_size: .
d_call: TRBD1
j_call: TRBJ1-5
v_call: TRBV15

cdr3_nt: TGTGCCAGCAGCCCGACTCCAGGGTTCTATGGCTACACCTTC
cdr3_aa: CASSPTPGFYGYTF
clone_size: .
d_call: .
j_call: TRBJ1-2
v_call: TRBV5-1